What follows are 12 T cell receptor beta chains derived from one specimen sequenced in a study of T cell responses to AZD1222 COVID-19 vaccine. This table comes from immunoSEQ multiplex PCR, and its TCRdb copy is limited to in-frame clones, with some not included. The data contain 89,000 or so clones, roughly 90% of them singletons. The material was peripheral blood, obtained 28 days after the second AZD1222 dose. These receptors originate from an adult who received the AZD1222 COVID-19 vaccine.

The J gene is TRBJ2-7, the V gene TRBV24-1; D is ambiguous. The CDR3 is made up of 11 amino acids. In germline, CDR1 is KGHDR, CDR2 SFDVKD. V was pared by 9 bases and J by 3 bases, with 8 bases between. CDR3 nucleotides: TGTGCCACCGATTACTACTACGAGCAGTACTTC. Translated, it gives CATDYYYEQYF.

The chain links TRBV19 to TRBJ1-5; TRBD1 is a possible D gene (5 bases). This CDR3 contains 15 residues. Trimming took off 1 base at V and 3 bases at J, with 10 bases between the two ends. Germline lookup yields CDR1 LNHDA and CDR2 SQIVND (reference sequence). The CDR3 sequence is CASSIGAGHNQPQHF. The CDR3 DNA sequence: TGTGCCAGTAGTATAGGGGCAGGGCACAATCAGCCCCAGCATTTT.

The chain couples TRBV4-1 to TRBJ2-1, with D possibly being TRBD1 or TRBD2 (6 bases each). Germline V CDR1 and CDR2: MGHRA, YSYEKL. CDR3 length equals 16 residues. Deletions cut 0 bases from V and 9 bases from J, with 18 bases between. The DNA of the CDR3 is TGCGCCAGCAGCCAAGATAGGCGAGGGGGGTTGGTTGAGCAGTTCTTC. Its translation: CASSQDRRGGLVEQFF.

The chain has TRBV28 and TRBJ1-5, with D unresolved. The germline V gene encodes CDR1 MDHEN and CDR2 SYDVKM. The CDR3 sequence is 15 residues long. Deletions cut 5 bases from V and 3 bases from J, with 14 bases between. The CDR3 DNA follows: TGTGCCAGCAGTCTTTCTCAGGTAGTCAATCAGCCCCAGCATTTT. Translation gives CASSLSQVVNQPQHF.

V gene TRBV15 combines with J gene TRBJ1-5, with unresolved D. Trimming pared 0 bases from V and 1 base from J, leaving 10 bases between. CDR3 length: 16 amino acids. The V gene's germline CDR1 is LNHNV and CDR2 YYDKDF (reference sequence). This CDR3 is CATSRDAGYSNQPQHF. The CDR3 DNA is TGTGCCACCAGCAGAGATGCGGGGTACAGCAATCAGCCCCAGCATTTT.

The chain joins TRBV11-2 to TRBJ2-2; no firm D call. The CDR3 contains 12 residues. CDR1 is SGHAT and CDR2 is FQNNGV in the germline V gene. V was cut by 3 bases and J by 2 bases, with 1 base left in between. The CDR3 DNA reads TGTGCCAGCAGCTTTAACACCGGGGAGCTGTTTTTT. Its protein is CASSFNTGELFF.

The rearrangement uses TRBV5-4 and TRBJ2-3; 7 bases line up with TRBD1. Looked up from germline, CDR1 is SGHNT and CDR2 is YYREEE (reference sequence). The V gene end was trimmed by 5 bases and the J gene end by 2 bases; junction bases not matched to a gene: 5. The CDR3 has 14 amino acids. CDR3 sequence: CASSPGTATDTQYF. CDR3 in DNA: TGTGCCAGCAGTCCCGGGACAGCCACAGATACGCAGTATTTT.

The chain couples TRBV28 to TRBJ2-7; no definite D call. Trimming stripped 5 bases from V and 0 bases from J, with 5 bases between. There are 12 residues in the CDR3. Per the germline V gene, CDR1 is MDHEN and CDR2 is SYDVKM. The CDR3 sequence is CASSVGSYEQYF. In nucleotides, the CDR3 is TGTGCCAGCAGTGTTGGCTCCTACGAGCAGTACTTC.

J is TRBJ2-6 and V is TRBV5-1; 8 nucleotides align to TRBD1. Unmatched junction bases numbered 11, after V lost 9 bases and J lost 0 bases. This CDR3 is built from 17 residues. The germline V gene encodes CDR1 SGHRS and CDR2 YFSETQ. CDR3: CAIGAGTGGSGANVLTF. CDR3 sequence (DNA): TGCGCCATCGGGGCCGGGACAGGTGGCTCTGGGGCCAACGTCCTGACTTTC.

The chain combines TRBV28 with TRBJ1-2; unclear D gene. V shed 4 bases and J shed 2 bases, with 14 bases lying between them. Per germline, CDR1 MDHEN and CDR2 SYDVKM. The CDR3 has 15 amino acids. The CDR3 loop reads CASSSGSHDNYGYTF. DNA of the CDR3: TGTGCCAGCAGTTCTGGGTCCCACGACAACTATGGCTACACCTTC.

Turning to this clone: Germline and junction disagree at one end, which may indicate a read error. The V gene is TRBV6-4, the J gene TRBJ2-7, with D possibly being TRBD1 (7 bases). Per the germline V gene, CDR1 is MRHNA and CDR2 is SNTAGT. The CDR3 has 14 amino acids. In DNA, the CDR3 is TGTGCCAGCAGTGAGACAGGGTTTGACCGGGAGCTGTACTTC. This codes for CASSETGFDRELYF.

This clone was picked up a small number of times. The chain recombines TRBV11-2 with TRBJ2-7; 9 nucleotides agree with TRBD2. J lost 3 bases, V lost 6 bases, and 9 bases had no gene match. CDR1 and CDR2 (germline): SGHAT, FQNNGV. The CDR3 is 15 residues long. CDR3 amino acids: CASSSSSGSNYEQYF. CDR3 nucleotides: TGTGCCAGCAGTTCCAGTAGCGGGAGCAACTACGAGCAGTACTTC. Full variable domain (missing parts from reference TRBV11-2 and TRBJ2-7): EAGVAQSPRYKIIEKRQSVAFWCNPISGHATLYWYQQILGQGPKLLIQFQNNGVVDDSQLPKDRFSAERLKGVDSTLKIQPAKLEDSAVYLCASSSSSGSNYEQYFGPGTRLTVT.